The entry below gives a single T cell receptor beta chain sequence along with its context. The antigen remains undetermined. Only in-frame clones appear in the TCRdb table, and some are missing; sequencing was by immunoSEQ multiplex PCR. Found here are approximately 50,000 clones, approximately 91% of them singletons; the top ten hold 0.7% to 0.95%. The sample belongs to a study of OX40 agonist ivuxolimab in advanced cancers. General study findings and limits: At 0.1 to 3.0 mg/kg and by week 6, clonal expansion occurred in CD4+ and CD8+ blood T cells.

The junction had 8 bases not matched to a gene; V was cut back by 1 base and J by 0 bases. There are 18 residues in the CDR3. Germline CDR1 is SGHDT and CDR2 is YYEEEE. Here the sequenced sample was CD4+ or CD8+ T cells sorted from blood, taken in a trial of the OX40 agonist ivuxolimab. The J gene is TRBJ2-5, the V gene TRBV5-6; 11 nucleotides line up with TRBD2. This receptor was identified in an adult with an advanced solid tumor such as melanoma, head and neck, liver or kidney cancer. CDR3 in DNA: TGTGCCAGCAGCTTGCCCGCTAGCGGGGGGCAGTACCAAGAGACCCAGTACTTC. Translation gives CASSLPASGGQYQETQYF.